Below, one T cell receptor beta chain is given with its context. It lacks a known antigen. Within one base of it there is no much larger clone, and no base qualities were kept. To sequence the TCRbeta CDR3 region, genomic DNA was isolated from the sorted cells. TCRbeta CDR3 regions were sequenced using the immunoSEQ Assay. TCRdb limited this immuneACCESS table to in-frame rearrangements with V and J called. A share of clones is missing; checked studies link under half to unresolved V genes, and the rest is unexplained. This sample comprises roughly 70,000 clones, 75% to 90% of them detected only once. The top ten constitute around 9.9% of the sample. The entry originates in a study of OX40 agonist ivuxolimab in advanced cancers. Describing the broader study: Ivuxolimab was a fully human IgG2 agonistic monoclonal antibody targeting the costimulatory receptor OX40 (CD134). Intravenous ivuxolimab was administered to patients every 2 weeks at six dose levels: 0.01, 0.1, 0.3, 1.5, 3 and 10 mg/kg. Of the roughly 52 patients in dose escalation, about 19 had hepatocellular carcinoma, about 15 had melanoma, 9 had renal cell carcinoma and 9 had head and neck cancer. A male proportion of 70% to 90% and a mean age of approximately 62 years, ranging from roughly 23 to 85, were recorded for the dose-escalation cohort. Patients were allowed to have had prior anti-PD-1, anti-PD-L1 or anti-CTLA-4 therapy, and roughly 40% of the dose-escalation patients had been treated with checkpoint inhibitors. Partial responses occurred in three dose-escalation patients, of whom one had hepatocellular carcinoma and two had cutaneous melanoma. Peripheral TCRbeta sequencing aimed to test whether ivuxolimab altered TCR sequence diversity and caused clonal T-cell expansion. The paper covers the monotherapy dose-escalation part of the phase I ivuxolimab trial, which included N of about 50 patients. What the research found in general, with its limitations: Low levels of normalized T-cell clonal expansion were also shown by some nonresponding patients. Which antigens the clonally expanded peripheral T cells were specific for was not determined. After ivuxolimab, CD8+ T cells had more expanded clones than CD4+ T cells on average. In partial responders in the 0.1-3.0 mg/kg groups, normalized peripheral clonal expansion was found to be among the lowest, especially among CD8+ T cells. At doses of 0.1 to 3.0 mg/kg, clonal expansion of both CD4+ and CD8+ blood T cells was observed from baseline to week 6.

The CDR3 contains 16 residues, cysteine and phenylalanine counted. Only CDR3 DNA is held: 48 bases, read in frame from base 1. The germline V and J ends show losses of 6 bases and 7 bases respectively, and no gene match explains 12 bases of the junction. The germline V gene (reference sequence) specifies SEHNR as CDR1 and FQNEAQ as CDR2. The trial excluded patients who had a history of autoimmune disease or were on systemic immunosuppression. Peripheral blood for TCR sequencing was drawn from every dose cohort at baseline, at cycle 4 day 1 and at cycle 7 day 1. Samples came from an open-label, multicenter, first-in-human phase I dose-escalation trial of ivuxolimab. Adults with locally advanced or metastatic melanoma, renal cell carcinoma, hepatocellular carcinoma or head and neck squamous cell carcinoma were enrolled in the trial. Before TCR sequencing, CD4+ T cells and CD8+ T cells from peripheral blood were sorted into separate populations.

The rearrangement joined TRBV7-9 to TRBJ1-6, with 7 central nucleotides matching TRBD1. This specimen was CD4+ or CD8+ T cells sorted from blood, taken in a trial of the OX40 agonist ivuxolimab. The receptor's source is an adult with an advanced solid tumor such as melanoma, head and neck, liver or kidney cancer. The DNA sequence follows: TGTGCCAGCAGGTCAACAGACAGGGAAAGAAATTCACCCCTCCACTTT. Translated, this is CASRSTDRERNSPLHF.